The clone carrying this TCR beta chain came up a few times. The ends were cut back, 8 bases at V and 5 bases at J, with 16 bases in the middle. The CDR3 sequence is 13 residues long. Germline CDR1 and CDR2: SNHLY and FYNNEI. The data stem from a study of blood T cell repertoires in COVID-19. Study information: Specimens from acute and convalescent COVID-19 originated in the United States, Italy and Spain. PBMCs, B-cell-depleted T cells, or T cells provided the cDNA or gDNA that made up the material.

Authors' methods: Counts of nucleated cells, estimated from reference gene primer amplification, were obtained. Here immunoSEQ multiplex PCR was the method, and the copy in TCRdb shows in-frame clones only, minus some. That table is the source of V, J and clone size, and D and trimming were worked out from the DNA. The sample holds around 150,000 clones, about 80% seen once. This TCR was recovered from a woman at least 80 years old in a cohort sampled during active or convalescent COVID-19. The chain uses TRBV2 and TRBJ2-7; D is perhaps TRBD1 (5 bases). Sequencing input: peripheral blood. The CDR3 nucleotides are TGTGCCAGCCAAACGGGCAGGGTGAACGAGCAGTACTTC. The encoded protein is CASQTGRVNEQYF.